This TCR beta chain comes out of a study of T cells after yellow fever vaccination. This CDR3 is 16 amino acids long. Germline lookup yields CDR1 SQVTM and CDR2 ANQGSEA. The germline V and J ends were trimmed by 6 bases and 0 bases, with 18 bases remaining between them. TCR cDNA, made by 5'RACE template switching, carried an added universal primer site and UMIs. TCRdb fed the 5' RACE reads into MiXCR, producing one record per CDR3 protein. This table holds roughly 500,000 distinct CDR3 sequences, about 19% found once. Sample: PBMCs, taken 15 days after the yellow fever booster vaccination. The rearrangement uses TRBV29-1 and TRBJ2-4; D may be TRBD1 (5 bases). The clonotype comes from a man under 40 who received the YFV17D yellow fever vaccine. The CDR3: CSVSTAINLAKNIQYF. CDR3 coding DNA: TGCAGCGTCTCGACAGCTATTAATCTAGCCAAAAACATTCAGTACTTC.